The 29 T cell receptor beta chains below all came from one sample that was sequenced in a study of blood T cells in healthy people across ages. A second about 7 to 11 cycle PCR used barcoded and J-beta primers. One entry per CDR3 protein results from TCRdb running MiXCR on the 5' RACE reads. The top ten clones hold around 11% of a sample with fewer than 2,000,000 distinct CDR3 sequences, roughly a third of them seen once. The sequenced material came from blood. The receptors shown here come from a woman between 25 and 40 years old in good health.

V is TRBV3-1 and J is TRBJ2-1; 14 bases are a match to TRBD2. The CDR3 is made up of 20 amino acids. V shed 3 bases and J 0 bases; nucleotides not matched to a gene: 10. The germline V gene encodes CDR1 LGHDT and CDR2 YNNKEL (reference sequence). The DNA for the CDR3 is TGTGCCAGCAGCCATGATAAGGGACTAGCGGGGGTTAGCTCCTACAATGAGCAGTTCTTC. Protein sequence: CASSHDKGLAGVSSYNEQFF.

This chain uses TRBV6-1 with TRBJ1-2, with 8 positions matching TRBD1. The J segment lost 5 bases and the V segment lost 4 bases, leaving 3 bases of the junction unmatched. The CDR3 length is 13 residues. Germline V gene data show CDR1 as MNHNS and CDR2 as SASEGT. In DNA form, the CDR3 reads TGTGCCAGCAGTGCAGGGGGCAAATATGGCTACACCTTC. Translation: CASSAGGKYGYTF.

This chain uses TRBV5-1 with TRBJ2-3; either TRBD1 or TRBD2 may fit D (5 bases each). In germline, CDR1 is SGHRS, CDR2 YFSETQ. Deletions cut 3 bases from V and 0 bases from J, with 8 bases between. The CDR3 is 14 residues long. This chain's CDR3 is CASSWGKSTDTQYF. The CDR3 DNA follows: TGCGCCAGCAGCTGGGGGAAAAGCACAGATACGCAGTATTTT.

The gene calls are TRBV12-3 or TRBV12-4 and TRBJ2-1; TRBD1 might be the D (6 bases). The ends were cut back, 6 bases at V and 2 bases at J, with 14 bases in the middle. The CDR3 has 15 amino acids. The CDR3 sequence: CASRKGVPAYNEQFF. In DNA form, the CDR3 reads TGTGCCAGCAGGAAGGGGGTCCCTGCCTACAATGAGCAGTTCTTC.

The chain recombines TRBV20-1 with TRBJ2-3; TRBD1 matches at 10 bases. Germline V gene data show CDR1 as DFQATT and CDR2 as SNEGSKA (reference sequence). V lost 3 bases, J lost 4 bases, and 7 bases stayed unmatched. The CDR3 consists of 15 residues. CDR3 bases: TGCAGTGCTAGGGCCCCAGGACAGGGGGCAGATACGCAGTATTTT. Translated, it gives CSARAPGQGADTQYF.

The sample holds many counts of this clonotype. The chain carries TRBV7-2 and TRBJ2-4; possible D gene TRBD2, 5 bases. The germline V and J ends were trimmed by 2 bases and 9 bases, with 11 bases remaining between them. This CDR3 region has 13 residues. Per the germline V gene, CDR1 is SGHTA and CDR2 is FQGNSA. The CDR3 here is CASSLNPRGIQYF. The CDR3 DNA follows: TGTGCCAGCAGCTTAAACCCCCGGGGCATTCAGTACTTC.

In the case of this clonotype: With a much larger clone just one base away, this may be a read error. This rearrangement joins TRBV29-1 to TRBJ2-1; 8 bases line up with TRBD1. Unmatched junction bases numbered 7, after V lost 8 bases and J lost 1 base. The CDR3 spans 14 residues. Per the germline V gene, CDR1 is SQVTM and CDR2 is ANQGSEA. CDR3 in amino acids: CSIRQGSSYNEQFF. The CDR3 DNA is TGCAGCATTCGACAGGGGTCTTCCTACAATGAGCAGTTCTTC.

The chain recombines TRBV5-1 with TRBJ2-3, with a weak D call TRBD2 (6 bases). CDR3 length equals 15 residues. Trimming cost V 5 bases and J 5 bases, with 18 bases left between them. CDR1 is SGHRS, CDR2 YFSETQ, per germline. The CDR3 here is CASRDGTGERDTQYF. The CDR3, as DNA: TGCGCCAGCAGAGATGGTACGGGAGAAAGAGATACGCAGTATTTT.

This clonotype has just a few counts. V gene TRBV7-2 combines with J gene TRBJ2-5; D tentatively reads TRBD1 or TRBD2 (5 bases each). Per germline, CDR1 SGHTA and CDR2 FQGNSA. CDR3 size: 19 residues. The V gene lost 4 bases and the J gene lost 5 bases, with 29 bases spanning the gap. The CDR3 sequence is CASSSERGLVSFTRETQYF. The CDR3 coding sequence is TGTGCCAGCAGCTCCGAGAGGGGCTTGGTGTCGTTTACAAGGGAGACCCAGTACTTC.

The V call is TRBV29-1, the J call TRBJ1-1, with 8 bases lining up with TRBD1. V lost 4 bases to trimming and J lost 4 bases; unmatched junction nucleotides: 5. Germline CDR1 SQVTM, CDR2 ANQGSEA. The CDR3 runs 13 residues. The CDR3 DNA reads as TGCAGCGTTGCAGGACAGGGTCTCACTGAAGCTTTCTTT. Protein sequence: CSVAGQGLTEAFF.

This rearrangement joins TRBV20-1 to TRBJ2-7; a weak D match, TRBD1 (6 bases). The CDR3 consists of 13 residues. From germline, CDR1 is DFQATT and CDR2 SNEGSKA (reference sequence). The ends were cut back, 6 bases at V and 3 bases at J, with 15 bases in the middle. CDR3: CSAATGFYYEQYF. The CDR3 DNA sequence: TGCAGTGCCGCTACAGGGTTTTACTACGAGCAGTACTTC.

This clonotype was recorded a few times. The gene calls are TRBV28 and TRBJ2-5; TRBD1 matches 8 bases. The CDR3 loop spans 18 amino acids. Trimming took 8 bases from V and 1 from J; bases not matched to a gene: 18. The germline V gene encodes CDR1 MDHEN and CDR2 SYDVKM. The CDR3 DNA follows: TGTGCCAGCCCGCCATCCTGGGGACAGGAGAAATCCCAAGAGACCCAGTACTTC. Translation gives CASPPSWGQEKSQETQYF.

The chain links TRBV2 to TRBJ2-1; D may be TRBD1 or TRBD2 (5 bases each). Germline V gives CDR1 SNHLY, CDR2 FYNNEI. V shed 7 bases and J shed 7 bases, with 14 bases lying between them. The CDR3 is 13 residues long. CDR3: CASTRDQSNEQFF. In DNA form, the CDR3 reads TGTGCCAGCACCAGGGACCAGTCAAATGAGCAGTTCTTC.

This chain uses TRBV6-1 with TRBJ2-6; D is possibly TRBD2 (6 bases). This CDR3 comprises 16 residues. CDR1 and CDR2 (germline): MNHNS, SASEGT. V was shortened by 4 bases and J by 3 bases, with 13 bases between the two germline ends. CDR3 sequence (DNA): TGTGCCAGCAGTGGGAGGGCAGCTGGTGGGGCCAACGTCCTGACTTTC. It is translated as CASSGRAAGGANVLTF.

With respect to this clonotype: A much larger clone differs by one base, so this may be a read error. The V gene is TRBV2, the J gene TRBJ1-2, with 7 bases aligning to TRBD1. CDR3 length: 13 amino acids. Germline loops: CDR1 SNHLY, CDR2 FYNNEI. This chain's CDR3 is CVSRDDRAHGYTF. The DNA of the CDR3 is TGTGTCAGCAGGGACGACAGGGCTCATGGCTACACCTTC.

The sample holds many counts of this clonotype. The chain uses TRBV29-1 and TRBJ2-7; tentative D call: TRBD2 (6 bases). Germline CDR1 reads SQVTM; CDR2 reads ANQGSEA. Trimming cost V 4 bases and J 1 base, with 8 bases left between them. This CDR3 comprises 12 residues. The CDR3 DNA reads TGCAGCGTTGTGGAGGGTTCCTACGAGCAGTACTTC. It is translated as CSVVEGSYEQYF.

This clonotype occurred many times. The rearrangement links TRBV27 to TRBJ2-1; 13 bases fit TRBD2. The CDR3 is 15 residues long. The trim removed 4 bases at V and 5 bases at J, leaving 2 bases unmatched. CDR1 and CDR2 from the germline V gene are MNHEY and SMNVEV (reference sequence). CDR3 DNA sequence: TGTGCCAGCAGTTCCGGGACTAGCGGGAACAATGAGCAGTTCTTC. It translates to CASSSGTSGNNEQFF.

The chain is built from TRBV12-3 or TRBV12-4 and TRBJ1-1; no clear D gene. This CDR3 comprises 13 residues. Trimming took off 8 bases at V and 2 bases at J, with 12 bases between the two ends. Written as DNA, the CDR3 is TGTGCCAGCTTAGTCTCTTTAAACACTGAAGCTTTCTTT. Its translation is CASLVSLNTEAFF.

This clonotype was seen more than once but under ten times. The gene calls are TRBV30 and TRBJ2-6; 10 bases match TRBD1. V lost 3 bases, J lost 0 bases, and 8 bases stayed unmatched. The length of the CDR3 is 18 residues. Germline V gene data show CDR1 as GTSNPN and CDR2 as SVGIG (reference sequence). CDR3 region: CAWREPGQGHSGANVLTF. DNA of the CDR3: TGTGCCTGGAGAGAACCGGGACAGGGGCACTCTGGGGCCAACGTCCTGACTTTC.

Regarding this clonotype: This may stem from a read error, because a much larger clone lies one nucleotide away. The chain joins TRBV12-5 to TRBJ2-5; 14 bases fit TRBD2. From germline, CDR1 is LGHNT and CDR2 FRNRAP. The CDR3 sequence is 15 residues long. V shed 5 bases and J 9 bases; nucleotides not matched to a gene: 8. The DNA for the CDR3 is TGTGCTAGTGGTCCGGGACTAGCGGGGGCGGAGGCCCAGTACTTC. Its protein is CASGPGLAGAEAQYF.

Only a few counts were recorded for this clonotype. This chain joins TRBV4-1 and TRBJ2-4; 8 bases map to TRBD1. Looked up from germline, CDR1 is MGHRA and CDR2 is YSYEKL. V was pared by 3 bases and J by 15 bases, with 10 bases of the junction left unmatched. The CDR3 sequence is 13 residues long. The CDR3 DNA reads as TGCGCCAGCAGCCAGGCCGGGACAGGCCGTCGGTACTTC. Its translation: CASSQAGTGRRYF.

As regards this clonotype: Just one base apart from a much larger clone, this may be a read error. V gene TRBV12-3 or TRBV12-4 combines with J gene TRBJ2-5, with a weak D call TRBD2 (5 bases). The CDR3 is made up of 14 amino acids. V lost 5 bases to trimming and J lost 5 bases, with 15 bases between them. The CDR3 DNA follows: TGTGCCAGCAGTAGACGGGGAAAAAGGGAGACCCAGTACTTC. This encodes CASSRRGKRETQYF.

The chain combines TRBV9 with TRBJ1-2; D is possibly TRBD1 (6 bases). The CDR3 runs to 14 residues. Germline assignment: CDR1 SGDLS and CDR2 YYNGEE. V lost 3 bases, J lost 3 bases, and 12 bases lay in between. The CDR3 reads CASSATTGHYGYTF. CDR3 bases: TGTGCCAGCAGCGCAACGACAGGACACTATGGCTACACCTTC.

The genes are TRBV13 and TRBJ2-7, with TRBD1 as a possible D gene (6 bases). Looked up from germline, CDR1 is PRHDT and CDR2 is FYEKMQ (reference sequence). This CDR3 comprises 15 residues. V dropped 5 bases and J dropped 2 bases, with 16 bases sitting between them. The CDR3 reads CASSTSSGQTYEQYF. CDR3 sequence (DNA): TGTGCCAGCAGCACTTCTTCTGGACAGACCTACGAGCAGTACTTC.

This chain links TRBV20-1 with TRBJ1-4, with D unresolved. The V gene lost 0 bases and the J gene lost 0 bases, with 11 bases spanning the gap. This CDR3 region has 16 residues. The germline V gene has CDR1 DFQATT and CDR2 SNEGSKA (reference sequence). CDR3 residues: CSARDEVRTTNEKLFF. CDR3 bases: TGCAGTGCTAGAGATGAGGTGCGAACAACTAATGAAAAACTGTTTTTT.

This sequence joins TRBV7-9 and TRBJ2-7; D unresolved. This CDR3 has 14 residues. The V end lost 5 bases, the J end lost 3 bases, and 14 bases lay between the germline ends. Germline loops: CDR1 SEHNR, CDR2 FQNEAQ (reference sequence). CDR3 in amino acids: CASSPDWGNYEQYF. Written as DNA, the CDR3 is TGTGCCAGCAGCCCCGACTGGGGAAACTACGAGCAGTACTTC.

CDR3 nucleotides: TGCGCCAGCAGCCAGGAGGTTGCCGGGCGACATATTTCCTACGAGCAGTACTTC. Its protein product is CASSQEVAGRHISYEQYF. The chain uses TRBV4-1 and TRBJ2-7; maybe TRBD2 (5 bases). The CDR3 spans 18 residues. Trimming removed 3 bases at V and 1 base at J, with 22 bases between. Germline loops: CDR1 MGHRA, CDR2 YSYEKL.

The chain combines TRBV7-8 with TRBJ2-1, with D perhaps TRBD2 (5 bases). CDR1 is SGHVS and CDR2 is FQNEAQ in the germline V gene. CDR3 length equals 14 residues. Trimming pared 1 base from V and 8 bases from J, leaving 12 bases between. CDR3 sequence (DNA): TGTGCCAGCAGCTTAGTTACAGCCGGGGATGAGCAGTTCTTC. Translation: CASSLVTAGDEQFF.

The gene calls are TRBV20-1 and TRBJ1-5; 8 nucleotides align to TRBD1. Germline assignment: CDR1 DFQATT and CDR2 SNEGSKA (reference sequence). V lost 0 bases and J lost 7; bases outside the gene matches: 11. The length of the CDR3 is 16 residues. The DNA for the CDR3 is TGCAGTGCTAGAGATGCCCCTGACAGGGGCGGACAGCCCCAGCATTTT. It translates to CSARDAPDRGGQPQHF.